The T cell receptor beta chain described here comes from a study of T-cell reconstitution after alpha-beta-depleted transplantation in children. This clonotype was observed a few times. This sample's TCRbeta library carried unique molecular identifier barcodes. TCRdb redid the calling of the PCR reads with MiXCR, one entry per CDR3 protein. The sample consists of about 610,000 distinct CDR3 sequences, approximately 10% of them appearing once. The CDR3 contains 13 residues. Germline V gives CDR1 SGHTA, CDR2 FQGTGA. V was cut by 7 bases and J by 1 base, with 10 bases left in between. J is TRBJ1-1 and V is TRBV7-3; no clear D. Sequenced here: PBMCs from the stem cell graft donor, sampled from the stem cell graft. The clonotype comes from a human donor who donated a stem cell graft to a child with acute myeloid leukemia. The CDR3 nucleotides are TGTGCCAGCAAGAACCAACGGAACACTGAAGCTTTCTTT. Protein sequence: CASKNQRNTEAFF.